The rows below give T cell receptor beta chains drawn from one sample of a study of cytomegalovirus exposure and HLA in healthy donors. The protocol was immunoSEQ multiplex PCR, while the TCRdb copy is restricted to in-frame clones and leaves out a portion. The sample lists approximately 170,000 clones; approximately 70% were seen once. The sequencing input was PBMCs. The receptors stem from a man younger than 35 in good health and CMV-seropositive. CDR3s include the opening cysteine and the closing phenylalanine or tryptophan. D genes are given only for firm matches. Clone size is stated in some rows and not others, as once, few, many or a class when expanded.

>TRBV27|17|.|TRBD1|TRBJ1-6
CASSNPQGFMRNSPLHF
TGTGCCAGCAGTAACCCACAGGGGTTTATGCGAAATTCACCCCTCCACTTT
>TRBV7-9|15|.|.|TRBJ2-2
CASSLGRGNTGELFF
TGTGCCAGCAGCTTAGGCAGGGGGAACACCGGGGAGCTGTTTTTT
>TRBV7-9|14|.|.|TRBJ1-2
CASSQTDNNYGYTF
TGTGCCAGCAGCCAAACCGACAACAACTATGGCTACACCTTC
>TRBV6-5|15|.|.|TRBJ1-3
CASRPGGATGNTIYF
TGTGCCAGCAGGCCAGGAGGAGCGACCGGAAACACCATATATTTT
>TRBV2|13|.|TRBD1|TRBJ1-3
CANTQGAGNTIYF
TGTGCCAACACACAGGGGGCAGGAAACACCATATATTTT
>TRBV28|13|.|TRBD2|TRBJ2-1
CASSLAGGPTWFF
TGTGCCAGCAGTTTAGCGGGGGGGCCGACTTGGTTCTTC
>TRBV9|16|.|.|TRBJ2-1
CASSPPGYGSYNEQFF
TGTGCCAGCAGCCCACCGGGTTACGGCTCCTACAATGAGCAGTTCTTC
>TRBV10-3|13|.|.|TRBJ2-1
CAIAEGPYNEQFF
TGTGCCATCGCGGAGGGCCCCTACAATGAGCAGTTCTTC
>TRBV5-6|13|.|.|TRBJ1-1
CASSLGQERSFSF
TGTGCCAGCAGCTTGGGACAGGAGAGGAGCTTTAGCTTT
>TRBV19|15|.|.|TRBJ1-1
CASSIERQRNAEAFF
TGTGCCAGTAGTATAGAGCGACAAAGGAACGCTGAAGCTTTCTTT
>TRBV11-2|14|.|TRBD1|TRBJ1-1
CASSPDRGWTEAFF
TGTGCCAGCAGCCCGGACAGGGGGTGGACTGAAGCTTTCTTT
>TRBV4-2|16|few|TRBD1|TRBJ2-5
CASSQDRDRGTETQYF
TGTGCCAGCAGCCAAGACCGGGACAGGGGCACGGAGACCCAGTACTTC
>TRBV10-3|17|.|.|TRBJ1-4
CAISEGGGVATNEKLFF
TGTGCCATCAGTGAAGGTGGGGGGGTTGCAACTAATGAAAAACTGTTTTTT
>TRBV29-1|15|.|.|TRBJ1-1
CSVEDSGSLIPGAFF
TGCAGCGTTGAAGATAGCGGGTCTCTCATACCAGGAGCTTTCTTT
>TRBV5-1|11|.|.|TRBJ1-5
CASIAGQPQHF
TGCGCCAGCATTGCAGGTCAGCCCCAGCATTTT
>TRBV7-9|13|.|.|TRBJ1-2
CASSLLQGAGYTF
TGTGCCAGCAGCTTACTACAGGGAGCTGGCTACACCTTC
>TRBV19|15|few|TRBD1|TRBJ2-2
CASKLGTVNTGELFF
TGTGCCAGTAAGTTGGGGACAGTGAACACCGGGGAGCTGTTTTTT
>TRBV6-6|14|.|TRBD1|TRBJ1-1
CASSYLRGQTEAFF
TGTGCCAGCAGTTACCTCAGGGGGCAAACTGAAGCTTTCTTT
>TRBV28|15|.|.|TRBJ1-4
CASSPDRATNEKLFF
TGTGCCAGCAGTCCGGACAGAGCAACTAATGAAAAACTGTTTTTT
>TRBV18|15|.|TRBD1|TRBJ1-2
CASSPGTGEGYGYTF
TGTGCCAGCTCACCTGGGACAGGGGAAGGATATGGCTACACCTTC
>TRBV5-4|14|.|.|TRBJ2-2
CASSLSTGTGELFF
TGTGCCAGCAGCTTGTCTACGGGCACCGGGGAGCTGTTTTTT
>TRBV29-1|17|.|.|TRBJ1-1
CSVEPLPTGKGSAEAFF
TGCAGCGTTGAACCCTTACCTACAGGGAAAGGGTCGGCTGAAGCTTTCTTT
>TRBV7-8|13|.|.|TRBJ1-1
CASSLDTGTEAFF
TGTGCCAGCAGCTTAGACACGGGCACTGAAGCTTTCTTT
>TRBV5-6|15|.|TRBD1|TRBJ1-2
CASSLTGTGDYGYTF
TGTGCCAGCAGCCTTACCGGGACAGGGGACTATGGCTACACCTTC
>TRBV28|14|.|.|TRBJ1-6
CASRRTVELEPLHF
TGTGCCAGCAGGCGGACTGTCGAGTTGGAACCCCTCCACTTT
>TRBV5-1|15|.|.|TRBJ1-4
CASSLGQFGNEKLFF
TGCGCCAGCAGCCTAGGACAGTTCGGTAATGAAAAACTGTTTTTT
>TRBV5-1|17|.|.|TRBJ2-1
CASSLAYSLSSYNEQFF
TGCGCCAGCAGCTTGGCATACAGTCTGAGCTCCTACAATGAGCAGTTCTTC
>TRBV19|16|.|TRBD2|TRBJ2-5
CASSRTTSGGIGTQYF
TGTGCCAGTAGTAGGACGACTAGCGGGGGGATCGGGACCCAGTACTTC
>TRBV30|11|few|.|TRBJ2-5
CATRPQETQYF
TGTGCCACGCGCCCACAGGAGACCCAGTACTTC
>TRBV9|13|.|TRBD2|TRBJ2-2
CASIGEGTGELFF
TGTGCCAGCATCGGGGAGGGGACCGGGGAGCTGTTTTTT
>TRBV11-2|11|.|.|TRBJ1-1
CASSFHIEAFF
TGTGCCAGCAGCTTTCACATTGAAGCTTTCTTT
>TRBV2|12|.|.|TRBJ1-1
CASSVSISEAFF
TGTGCCAGCAGTGTATCTATTAGTGAAGCTTTCTTT
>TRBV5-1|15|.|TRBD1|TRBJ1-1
CASSFSGTVNTEAFF
TGCGCCAGCAGCTTTTCCGGGACAGTGAACACTGAAGCTTTCTTT
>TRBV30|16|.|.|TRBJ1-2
CAWSTLAWGSSGGYTF
TGTGCCTGGAGTACCCTCGCCTGGGGTTCCAGTGGAGGATACACCTTC
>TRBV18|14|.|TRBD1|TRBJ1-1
CASSPPDRVTEAFF
TGTGCCAGCTCACCACCTGACAGGGTGACTGAAGCTTTCTTT
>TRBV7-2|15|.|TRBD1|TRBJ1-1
CASSLTGMVNTEAFF
TGTGCCAGCAGCCTGACAGGGATGGTAAACACTGAAGCTTTCTTT
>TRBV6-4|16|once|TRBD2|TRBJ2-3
CASSDNGGGGTDTQYF
TGTGCCAGCAGTGACAACGGCGGGGGGGGCACAGATACGCAGTATTTT
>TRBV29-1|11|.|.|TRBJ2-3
CSGGEADTQYF
TGCAGCGGGGGGGAGGCAGATACGCAGTATTTT
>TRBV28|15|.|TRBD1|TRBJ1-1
CASRDRGYSDTEAFF
TGTGCCAGCCGGGACAGGGGCTATTCGGACACTGAAGCTTTCTTT
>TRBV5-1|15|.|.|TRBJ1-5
CASSLEGREPQPQHF
TGCGCCAGCAGCTTGGAGGGCAGGGAACCTCAGCCCCAGCATTTT
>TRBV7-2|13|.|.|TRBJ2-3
CASSLLASDTQYF
TGTGCCAGCAGCTTACTAGCCTCAGATACGCAGTATTTT
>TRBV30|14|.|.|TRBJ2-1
CAWREGEFYNEQFF
TGTGCCTGGCGAGAGGGGGAGTTCTACAATGAGCAGTTCTTC
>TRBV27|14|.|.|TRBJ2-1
CASSSGGTYNEQFF
TGTGCCAGCAGTTCGGGCGGGACCTACAATGAGCAGTTCTTC
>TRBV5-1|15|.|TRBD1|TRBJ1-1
CASTLEGQGNTEAFF
TGCGCCAGCACCTTAGAGGGACAGGGGAACACTGAAGCTTTCTTT
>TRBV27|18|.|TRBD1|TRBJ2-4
CASSPTSTGGLSKNIQYF
TGTGCCAGCAGCCCAACATCGACAGGGGGACTGTCCAAAAACATTCAGTACTTC
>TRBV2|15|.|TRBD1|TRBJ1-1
CASSASRDRNTEAFF
TGTGCCAGCAGTGCGTCCCGGGACAGGAACACTGAAGCTTTCTTT